Following are 25 T cell receptor beta chains from one sample sequenced in a study of cytomegalovirus exposure and HLA in healthy donors. The PCR was carried out with 60 Vbeta primers and 13 Jbeta primers. Using immunoSEQ multiplex PCR, the repertoire was profiled, and TCRdb retains in-frame clones only, with some absent. The sample carries about 160,000 clones, nearly 80% recorded once. The sample was PBMCs. The source of these receptors is a man between 18 and 29 years old in good health and CMV-seropositive.

CDR3 sequence reads: CASGPAAVDNEQFF. DNA of the CDR3: TGTGCTAGTGGTCCCGCCGCCGTAGACAATGAGCAGTTCTTC. The rearrangement joins TRBV12-5 to TRBJ2-1; no firm D call. The CDR3 length is 14 residues. The germline gives CDR1 LGHNT, CDR2 FRNRAP. V was pared by 5 bases and J by 5 bases, with 13 bases between.

Note on this clone: One junction end does not reproduce the germline sequence, and a read error may be involved. The chain recombines TRBV18 with TRBJ2-4; D perhaps matches TRBD2 (5 bases). In germline, CDR1 is KGHSH, CDR2 LQKENI. The CDR3 extends over 15 amino acids. The CDR3 coding sequence is TGTGCCAGCTCACCACCGTCGGAGGCCAAAAACAGTCAGTACTTC. Translated, it gives CASSPPSEAKNSQYF.

The J gene is TRBJ1-4, the V gene TRBV25-1, with D maybe TRBD1 (6 bases). There are 14 residues in the CDR3. Looked up from germline, CDR1 is MGHDK and CDR2 is SYGVNS. Trimming pared 4 bases from V and 10 bases from J, leaving 16 bases between. The DNA for the CDR3 is TGTGCCAGCAGTGGTGGACAGCGTTATGGAAAACTGTTTTTT. Translating gives CASSGGQRYGKLFF. The full variable domain, completed using reference TRBV25-1 and TRBJ1-4, is EADIYQTPRYLVIGTGKKITLECSQTMGHDKMYWYQQDPGMELHLIHYSYGVNSTEKGDLSSESTVSRIRTEHFPLTLESARPSHTSQYLCASSGGQRYGKLFFGSGTQLSVL.

A single count supports this clone. This chain joins TRBV27 and TRBJ1-4, with D unclear. In germline, CDR1 is MNHEY, CDR2 SMNVEV (reference sequence). The CDR3 runs 16 residues. V gave up 1 base and J gave up 4 bases, with 13 bases separating them. This CDR3 is CASSLFGRVDNEKLFF. As DNA, the CDR3 is TGTGCCAGCAGTTTATTTGGGCGGGTTGATAATGAAAAACTGTTTTTT.

This chain connects TRBV7-6 to TRBJ1-6; D possibly corresponds to TRBD1 (6 bases). Per the germline V gene, CDR1 is SGHVS and CDR2 is FNYEAQ. The ends were cut back, 0 bases at V and 6 bases at J, with 12 bases in the middle. This CDR3 has 16 amino acids. The CDR3: CASSLALAGVNSPLHF. The CDR3, as DNA: TGTGCCAGCAGCTTAGCGCTGGCAGGGGTTAATTCACCCCTCCACTTT.

The genes are TRBV27 and TRBJ2-2; D unresolved. Trimming took off 7 bases at V and 5 bases at J, with 11 bases between the two ends. This CDR3 region has 13 residues. Germline V gene lookup returns CDR1 MNHEY and CDR2 SMNVEV (reference sequence). CDR3 bases: TGTGCCAGCACCTCACTTTATACCGGGGAGCTGTTTTTT. Translating it yields CASTSLYTGELFF.

The chain employs TRBV4-1 and TRBJ1-5; D uncertain. The CDR3 runs to 16 residues. V was cut by 0 bases and J by 5 bases, with 14 bases left in between. CDR1 is MGHRA, CDR2 YSYEKL, per germline. CDR3: CASSQDLGQRYQPQHF. CDR3 coding DNA: TGCGCCAGCAGCCAAGATTTAGGGCAGCGGTATCAGCCCCAGCATTTT.

V is TRBV4-1 and J is TRBJ2-2, with 9 bases lining up with TRBD2. The CDR3 totals 17 residues. The J segment lost 4 bases and the V segment lost 2 bases, leaving 8 bases of the junction unmatched. The germline V gene has CDR1 MGHRA and CDR2 YSYEKL. The CDR3 region has the DNA TGCGCCAGCAGCCAACCCGTGGGACTAGCAGGCACCGGGGAGCTGTTTTTT. Residues: CASSQPVGLAGTGELFF.

Only one count was recorded for this clone. J is TRBJ1-4 and V is TRBV4-2; maybe TRBD1 (6 bases). The germline V gene has CDR1 LGHNA and CDR2 YNFKEQ. The CDR3 spans 17 residues. Trimming stripped 3 bases from V and 5 bases from J, with 19 bases between. CDR3: CASSHRGRGDGNEKLFF. Written as DNA, the CDR3 is TGTGCCAGCAGCCACAGGGGCCGAGGTGATGGGAATGAAAAACTGTTTTTT.

The rearrangement joins TRBV5-4 to TRBJ1-1; no firm D call. The V and J ends lost 7 bases and 3 bases respectively, with 10 bases between them. The length of the CDR3 is 12 residues. Per germline, CDR1 SGHNT and CDR2 YYREEE (reference sequence). The DNA of the CDR3 is TGTGCCAGCGGCTCCGGGGACACTGAAGCTTTCTTT. Residues: CASGSGDTEAFF.

The rearrangement joins TRBV15 to TRBJ2-5, with TRBD1 as a possible D gene (5 bases). Gene TRBJ2-7 matches the end of the DNA better, so the J call may be wrong. The CDR3 runs 14 residues. CDR1 is LNHNV and CDR2 is YYDKDF in the germline V gene (reference sequence). The DNA of the CDR3 is TGTGCCACCAGCAGACCAGGGCGATCCTACGAGCAGTACTTC. This gives the protein CATSRPGRSYEQYF.

V gene TRBV2 combines with J gene TRBJ1-6; D might be TRBD1 (6 bases). Germline V gene data show CDR1 as SNHLY and CDR2 as FYNNEI. The CDR3 has 16 residues. V was shortened by 6 bases and J by 0 bases, with 12 bases between the two germline ends. In DNA, the CDR3 is TGTGCCAGCAGGCCCGACAGGAGCTCCTATAATTCACCCCTCCACTTT. It codes for CASRPDRSSYNSPLHF.

V and J are TRBV10-2 and TRBJ2-7; the D gene is possibly TRBD2 (7 bases). Germline CDR1 WSHSY, CDR2 SAAADI. This CDR3 is built from 17 residues. V lost 8 bases, J lost 3 bases, and 26 bases lay in between. CDR3 nucleotides: TGCGCCAGCTCCTCGGGGGGCGTCCGGGTTTTTGGCTACGAGCAGTACTTC. Residues: CASSSGGVRVFGYEQYF.

The rearrangement joins TRBV14 to TRBJ2-3; D unclear. Germline V gene sequence: CDR1 SGHDN, CDR2 FVKESK. V lost 4 bases, J lost 6 bases, and 14 bases lay in between. The CDR3 is 14 amino acids. CDR3 residues: CASSPALEVDTQYF. The CDR3 nucleotides are TGTGCCAGCAGCCCCGCTCTAGAAGTTGATACGCAGTATTTT.

The J gene is TRBJ1-1, the V gene TRBV7-8; TRBD1 is a possible D gene (5 bases). The CDR3 spans 16 residues. Trimming removed 5 bases at V and 1 base at J, with 17 bases between. CDR1 is SGHVS and CDR2 is FQNEAQ in the germline V gene. Here the CDR3 DNA reads TGTGCCAGCAGCAGCAGGGCGATGGACGCGAACACTGAAGCTTTCTTT. It specifies CASSSRAMDANTEAFF.

The chain has TRBV19 and TRBJ2-1, with D maybe TRBD2 (6 bases). Germline CDR1 reads LNHDA; CDR2 reads SQIVND (reference sequence). The CDR3 loop spans 16 amino acids. Deletions cut 5 bases from V and 3 bases from J, with 17 bases between. CDR3 bases: TGTGCCAGTAGTCCCCTTGGTAGCGGCTTCTACAATGAGCAGTTCTTC. As protein: CASSPLGSGFYNEQFF.

CDR3 DNA: TGTGCCAGCAGCTCTCGGGGAGGGGGTGAGCAGTTCTTC. Translated: CASSSRGGGEQFF. This rearrangement joins TRBV7-2 to TRBJ2-1, with a tentative D call TRBD2 (7 bases). This CDR3 is 13 amino acids long. V was shortened by 4 bases and J by 9 bases, with 13 bases between the two germline ends. CDR1 and CDR2 (germline): SGHTA, FQGNSA.

This clone occurred a few times. The chain has TRBV4-3 and TRBJ2-3, with D maybe TRBD2 (6 bases). V was clipped by 0 bases and J by 2 bases, with 18 bases between them. Germline V CDR1 and CDR2: LGHNA, YSLEER. This CDR3 has 18 amino acids. CDR3 amino acids: CASSQDPAGSRATDTQYF. The CDR3 region has the DNA TGCGCCAGCAGCCAAGACCCCGCGGGGTCCCGCGCCACAGATACGCAGTATTTT.

This clone appeared once. V and J are TRBV5-1 and TRBJ2-5; 9 nucleotides align to TRBD1. With 4 bases clipped from V and 1 base from J, the junction kept 14 bases outside the gene matches. This CDR3 has 18 amino acids. The germline CDR1 and CDR2 sequences are SGHRS and YFSETQ. The CDR3 DNA reads as TGCGCCAGCAGCACTGGGACAGGGCCCTTGCTTATCCAAGAGACCCAGTACTTC. Translating it yields CASSTGTGPLLIQETQYF.

Of note for this clone: One junction end does not reproduce the germline sequence, and a read error may be involved. The gene calls are TRBV4-2 and TRBJ1-2, with TRBD1 matching 9 bases. This CDR3 region has 17 residues. CDR1 is LGHNA, CDR2 YNFKEQ, per germline. This CDR3 is CANSQDIGTGSFYGYTF. The CDR3 nucleotides read TGTGCCAACAGCCAAGATATAGGGACAGGGAGTTTTTATGGCTACACCTTC.

V is TRBV7-7 and J is TRBJ1-1; D unclear. Germline values: CDR1 SSHAT, CDR2 FNYEAQ (reference sequence). CDR3 size: 13 residues. The ends were cut back, 2 bases at V and 1 base at J, with 5 bases in the middle. CDR3 sequence reads: CASSLTRNTEAFF. CDR3 nucleotide sequence: TGTGCCAGCAGCTTAACAAGGAACACTGAAGCTTTCTTT.

J is TRBJ2-7 and V is TRBV6-1; 9 nucleotides line up with TRBD1. The CDR3 has 16 residues. Germline trimming cut 2 bases from V and 3 bases from J; bases unmatched to any gene: 8. Germline values: CDR1 MNHNS, CDR2 SASEGT. This chain's CDR3 is CASSELSGQGFYEQYF. CDR3 bases: TGTGCCAGCAGTGAACTATCGGGACAGGGATTCTACGAGCAGTACTTC.

This chain uses TRBV6-5 with TRBJ2-5; 7 nucleotides align to TRBD2. The V and J ends lost 0 bases and 9 bases, in that order; junction bases with no gene match: 7. The CDR3 runs 14 residues. Germline lookup yields CDR1 MNHEY and CDR2 SVGAGI. CDR3 amino acids: CASSYSRGEGSQYF. Written as DNA, the CDR3 is TGTGCCAGCAGTTACTCACGGGGGGAAGGGTCCCAGTACTTC.

The J gene is TRBJ1-4, the V gene TRBV5-4, with D possibly being TRBD1 (5 bases). V was clipped by 3 bases and J by 8 bases, with 17 bases between them. The CDR3 runs to 15 residues. Germline V gives CDR1 SGHNT, CDR2 YYREEE (reference sequence). This chain's CDR3 is CASSSAKRGDEKLFF. The CDR3 DNA reads TGTGCCAGCAGCTCGGCTAAGCGGGGCGACGAAAAACTGTTTTTT. Full variable domain (remainder filled in from reference TRBV5-4 and TRBJ1-4): ETGVTQSPTHLIKTRGQQVTLRCSSQSGHNTVSWYQQALGQGPQFIFQYYREEENGRGNFPPRFSGLQFPNYSSELNVNALELDDSALYLCASSSAKRGDEKLFFGSGTQLSVL.

The chain joins TRBV9 to TRBJ2-2; a possible D gene is TRBD2 (8 bases). This CDR3 is 16 amino acids long. The V end lost 2 bases, the J end lost 5 bases, and 16 bases lay between the germline ends. Germline CDR1 and CDR2: SGDLS and YYNGEE. The CDR3 DNA reads TGTGCCAGCAGCGTGAGGGGGCGGGAGGAGACCGGGGAGCTGTTTTTT. Amino acid sequence: CASSVRGREETGELFF. Drawing the rest from reference TRBV9 and TRBJ2-2, the complete variable domain is DSGVTQTPKHLITATGQRVTLRCSPRSGDLSVYWYQQSLDQGLQFLIQYYNGEERAKGNILERFSAQQFPDLHSELNLSSLELGDSALYFCASSVRGREETGELFFGEGSRLTVL.